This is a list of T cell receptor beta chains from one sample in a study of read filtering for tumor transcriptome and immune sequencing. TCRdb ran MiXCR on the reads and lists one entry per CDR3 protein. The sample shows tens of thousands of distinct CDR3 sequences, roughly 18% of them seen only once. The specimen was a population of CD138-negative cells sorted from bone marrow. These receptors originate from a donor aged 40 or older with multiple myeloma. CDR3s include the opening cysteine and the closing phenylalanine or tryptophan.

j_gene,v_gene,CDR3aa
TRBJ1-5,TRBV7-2,CASSKTGGPNQPQHF
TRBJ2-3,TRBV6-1,CASSEYVGGATDTQYF
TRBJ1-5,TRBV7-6,CASSLGGPHRPQHF
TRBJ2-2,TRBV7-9,CASSLLVVTGELFF
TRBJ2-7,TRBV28,CASSGLSKGTYEQYF
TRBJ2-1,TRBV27,CASSLRTVGGYEQFF
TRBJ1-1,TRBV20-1,CSARDPGDLDTEAFF
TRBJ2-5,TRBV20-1,CSAGGAGREETQYF
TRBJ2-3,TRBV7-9,CASSFGASGNTDTQYF
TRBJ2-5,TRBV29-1,CSVEASQETQYF
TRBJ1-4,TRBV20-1,CSARDQGPEELGEKLFF
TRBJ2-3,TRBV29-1,CSAQRDPTDTQYF
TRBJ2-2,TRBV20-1,CSVRTSSNTGELFF
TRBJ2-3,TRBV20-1,CSSPGGAGGKDTQYF
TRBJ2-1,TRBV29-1,CSPMTPPNEQFF
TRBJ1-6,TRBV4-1,CASSQQYGSYNSPLHF
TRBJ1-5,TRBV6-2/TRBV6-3,CASKTQGGQPQHF
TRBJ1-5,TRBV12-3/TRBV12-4,CASSLGRSNQPQHF
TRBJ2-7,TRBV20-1,CSVTSGGATGEQYF
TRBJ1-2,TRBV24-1,CATSDFRTVYGYTF
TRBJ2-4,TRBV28,CASTGDGLAKNIQYF
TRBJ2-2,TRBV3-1,CASSQGTSGTGELFF
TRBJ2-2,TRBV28,CASSSTSKAGELFF
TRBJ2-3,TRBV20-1,CSANPTSTDTQYF
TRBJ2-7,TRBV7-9,CASSLGGQPNYEQYF
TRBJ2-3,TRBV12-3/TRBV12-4,CASSLDTGSTDTQYF
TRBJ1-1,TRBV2,CASSSTGGGTEAFF
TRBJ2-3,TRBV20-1,CSALQGVGYTQYF
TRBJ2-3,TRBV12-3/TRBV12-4,CASSLAVPNTQYF
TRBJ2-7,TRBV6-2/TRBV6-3,CASSKTSSGWGYEQYF
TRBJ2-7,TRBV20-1,CSARESYEQYF